The 8 T cell receptor beta chains presented below share a single source sample, sequenced in a study of blood T cell repertoires in COVID-19. The data were produced by immunoSEQ multiplex PCR, yet TCRdb's version contains in-frame clones alone and is incomplete. The table records approximately 200,000 clones, about 80% of them present only once. Sequencing was done on a sample of peripheral blood. These receptors were collected from a human donor with acute or convalescent COVID-19. The donor label of this sample is uncertain.

V is TRBV7-9 and J is TRBJ1-2; TRBD1 aligns across 8 bases. Germline CDR1 and CDR2: SEHNR and FQNEAQ (reference sequence). The CDR3 is made up of 14 amino acids. After removal of 8 bases from V and 5 bases from J, the junction contained 10 bases not matched to a gene. The CDR3 here is CASFSSGGWYGYTF. The CDR3 nucleotides read TGTGCCAGCTTCTCCTCAGGGGGCTGGTATGGCTACACCTTC.

The V call is TRBV7-6, the J call TRBJ1-4; 9 positions agree with TRBD1. This CDR3 has 14 residues. V was pared by 5 bases and J by 7 bases, with 5 bases of the junction left unmatched. Germline CDR1 is SGHVS and CDR2 is FNYEAQ. CDR3 loop: CASSMTGGREKLFF. DNA for the CDR3: TGTGCCAGCAGCATGACAGGGGGTCGTGAAAAACTGTTTTTT. Full variable domain (outside the CDR3, taken from reference TRBV7-6 and TRBJ1-4): GAGVSQSPRYKVTKRGQDVALRCDPISGHVSLYWYRQALGQGPEFLTYFNYEAQQDKSGLPNDRFSAERPEGSISTLTIQRTEQRDSAMYRCASSMTGGREKLFFGSGTQLSVL.

This clone occurred a few times. The CDR3 DNA reads TGTGCCAGCAGTTCACAGACTAGCGGGATTTTAAATGAGCAGTTCTTC. It is translated as CASSSQTSGILNEQFF. The chain joins TRBV6-2 or TRBV6-3 to TRBJ2-1, with 11 bases lining up with TRBD2. The junction had 9 bases not matched to a gene; V was cut back by 4 bases and J by 7 bases. The CDR3 has 16 amino acids. Germline-derived CDR1 and CDR2 are MNHEY and SVGEGT.

The gene calls are TRBV5-1 and TRBJ2-1, with 10 bases matching TRBD2. The V gene's germline CDR1 is SGHRS and CDR2 YFSETQ. CDR3 length: 15 amino acids. Unmatched junction bases numbered 6, after V lost 3 bases and J lost 6 bases. CDR3 sequence reads: CASSYPSGSGNEQFF. The CDR3 DNA follows: TGCGCCAGCAGCTACCCTAGCGGGAGTGGCAATGAGCAGTTCTTC.

The V gene is TRBV10-2, the J gene TRBJ2-2; 7 nucleotides agree with TRBD1. This CDR3 is 14 amino acids long. J lost 5 bases, V lost 5 bases, and 5 bases had no gene match. Per germline, CDR1 WSHSY and CDR2 SAAADI. The CDR3 DNA follows: TGCGCCAGCAGTCCGGGACAGTTGACCGGGGAGCTGTTTTTT. Its protein product is CASSPGQLTGELFF.

This chain joins TRBV7-3 and TRBJ2-2; 10 bases fit TRBD1. Germline assignment: CDR1 SGHTA and CDR2 FQGTGA. CDR3 length: 16 amino acids. V was clipped by 4 bases and J by 4 bases; unmatched bases: 6. The CDR3 protein is CASSSTGGRGTGELFF. DNA of the CDR3: TGTGCCAGCAGCTCGACAGGGGGCCGGGGCACCGGGGAGCTGTTTTTT. Variable domain in full (rest from reference TRBV7-3 and TRBJ2-2): GAGVSQTPSNKVTEKGKYVELRCDPISGHTALYWYRQSLGQGPEFLIYFQGTGAADDSGLPNDRFFAVRPEGSVSTLKIQRTERGDSAVYLCASSSTGGRGTGELFFGEGSRLTVL.

V and J are TRBV11-2 and TRBJ1-1; 7 bases fit TRBD1. This CDR3 is 14 amino acids long. CDR1 SGHAT and CDR2 FQNNGV come from the germline V gene. V trimming: 5 bases; J trimming: 5 bases; junction bases outside the gene matches: 8. CDR3 in amino acids: CASSLTGSDTEAFF. As DNA, the CDR3 is TGTGCCAGCAGCCTGACAGGGTCAGATACTGAAGCTTTCTTT.

This rearrangement joins TRBV25-1 to TRBJ2-7; 9 positions agree with TRBD1. The CDR3 contains 15 residues. Trimming took 5 bases from V and 5 from J; bases not matched to a gene: 10. Germline V gives CDR1 MGHDK, CDR2 SYGVNS. Here the CDR3 DNA reads TGTGCCAGCAGTAAACTGGGACAGGGAACCCACGAGCAGTACTTC. Protein sequence: CASSKLGQGTHEQYF.